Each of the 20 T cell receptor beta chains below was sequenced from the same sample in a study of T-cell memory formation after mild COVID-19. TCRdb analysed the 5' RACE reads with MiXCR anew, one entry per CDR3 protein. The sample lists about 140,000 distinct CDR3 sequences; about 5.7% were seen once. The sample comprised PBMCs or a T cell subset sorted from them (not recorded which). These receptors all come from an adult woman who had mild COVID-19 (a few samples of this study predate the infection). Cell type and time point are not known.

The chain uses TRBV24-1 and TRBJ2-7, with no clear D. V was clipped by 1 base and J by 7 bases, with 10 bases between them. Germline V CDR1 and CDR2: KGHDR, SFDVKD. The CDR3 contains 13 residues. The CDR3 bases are TGTGCCACCAGTGATTTCCCAGAGGAGGAGCAGTACTTC. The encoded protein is CATSDFPEEEQYF.

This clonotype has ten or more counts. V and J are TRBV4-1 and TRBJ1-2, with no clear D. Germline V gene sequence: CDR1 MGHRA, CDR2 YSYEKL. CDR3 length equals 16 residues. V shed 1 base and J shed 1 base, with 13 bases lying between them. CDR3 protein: CASSQVVVADNYGYTF. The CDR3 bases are TGCGCCAGCAGCCAAGTAGTTGTGGCGGATAACTATGGCTACACCTTC.

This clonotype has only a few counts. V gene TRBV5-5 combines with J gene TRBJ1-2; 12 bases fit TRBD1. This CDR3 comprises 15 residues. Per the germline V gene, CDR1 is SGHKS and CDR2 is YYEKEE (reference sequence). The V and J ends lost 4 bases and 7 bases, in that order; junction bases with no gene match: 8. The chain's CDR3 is CASSTLGQGAVGYTF. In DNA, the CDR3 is TGTGCCAGCAGCACCCTGGGACAGGGGGCTGTTGGCTACACCTTC.

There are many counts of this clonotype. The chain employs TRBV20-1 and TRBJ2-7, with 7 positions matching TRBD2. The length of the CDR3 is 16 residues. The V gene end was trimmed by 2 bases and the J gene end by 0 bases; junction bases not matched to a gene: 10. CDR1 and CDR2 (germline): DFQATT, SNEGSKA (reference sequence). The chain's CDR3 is CSARSRTSQSSYEQYF. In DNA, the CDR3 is TGCAGTGCTAGAAGTAGGACTAGTCAAAGCTCCTACGAGCAGTACTTC.

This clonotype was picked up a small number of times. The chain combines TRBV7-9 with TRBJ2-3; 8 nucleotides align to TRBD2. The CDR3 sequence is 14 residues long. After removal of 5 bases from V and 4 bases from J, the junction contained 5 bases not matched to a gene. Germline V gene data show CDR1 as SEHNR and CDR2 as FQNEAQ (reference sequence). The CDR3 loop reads CASSAGGLADTQYF. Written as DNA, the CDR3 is TGTGCCAGCAGCGCGGGGGGCCTGGCAGATACGCAGTATTTT.

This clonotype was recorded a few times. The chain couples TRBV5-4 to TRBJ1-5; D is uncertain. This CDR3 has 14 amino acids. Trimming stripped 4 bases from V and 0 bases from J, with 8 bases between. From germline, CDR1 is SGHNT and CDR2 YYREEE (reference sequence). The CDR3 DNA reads TGTGCCAGCAGCCTCGACCCTAGCAATCAGCCCCAGCATTTT. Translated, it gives CASSLDPSNQPQHF.

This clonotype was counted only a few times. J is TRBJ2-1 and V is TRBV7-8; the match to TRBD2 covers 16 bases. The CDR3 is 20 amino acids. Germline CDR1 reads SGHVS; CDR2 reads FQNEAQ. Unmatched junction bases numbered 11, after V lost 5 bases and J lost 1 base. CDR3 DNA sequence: TGTGCCAGCAGCAGGATCGGGACTAGCGGGGGGGCCCGGTCCTACAATGAGCAGTTCTTC. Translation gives CASSRIGTSGGARSYNEQFF.

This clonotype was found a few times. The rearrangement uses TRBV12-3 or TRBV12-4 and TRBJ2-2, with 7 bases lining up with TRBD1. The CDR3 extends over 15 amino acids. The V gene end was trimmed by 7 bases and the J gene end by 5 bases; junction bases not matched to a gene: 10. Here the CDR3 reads CASNRGPSRTGELFF. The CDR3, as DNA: TGTGCCAGCAATAGGGGGCCTAGCAGGACCGGGGAGCTGTTTTTT.

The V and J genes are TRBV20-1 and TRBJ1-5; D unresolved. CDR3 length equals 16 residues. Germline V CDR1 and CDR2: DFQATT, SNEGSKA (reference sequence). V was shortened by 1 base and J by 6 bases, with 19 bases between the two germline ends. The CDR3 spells CSARGSTPTGGQPQHF. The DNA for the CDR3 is TGCAGTGCTAGAGGTAGTACTCCGACGGGAGGTCAGCCCCAGCATTTT.

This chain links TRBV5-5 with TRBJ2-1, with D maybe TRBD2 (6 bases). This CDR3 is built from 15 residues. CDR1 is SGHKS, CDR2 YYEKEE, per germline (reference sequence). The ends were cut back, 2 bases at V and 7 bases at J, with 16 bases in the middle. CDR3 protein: CASSFMSIRGNEQFF. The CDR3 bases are TGTGCCAGCAGCTTCATGTCCATCCGGGGGAATGAGCAGTTCTTC. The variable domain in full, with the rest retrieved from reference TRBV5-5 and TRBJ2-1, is DAGVTQSPTHLIKTRGQQVTLRCSPISGHKSVSWYQQVLGQGPQFIFQYYEKEERGRGNFPDRFSARQFPNYSSELNVNALLLGDSALYLCASSFMSIRGNEQFFGPGTRLTVL.

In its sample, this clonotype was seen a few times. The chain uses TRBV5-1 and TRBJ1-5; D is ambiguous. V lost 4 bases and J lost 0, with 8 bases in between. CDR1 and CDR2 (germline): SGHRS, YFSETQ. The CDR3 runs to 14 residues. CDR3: CASSPGLSNQPQHF. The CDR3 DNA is TGCGCCAGCAGCCCCGGGCTTAGCAATCAGCCCCAGCATTTT.

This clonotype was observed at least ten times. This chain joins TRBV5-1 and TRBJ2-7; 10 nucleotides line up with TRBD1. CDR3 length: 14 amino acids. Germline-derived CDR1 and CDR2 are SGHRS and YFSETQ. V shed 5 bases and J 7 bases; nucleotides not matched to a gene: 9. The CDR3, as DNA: TGCGCCAGCAGTCCCCGACAGGGGGCGGGAGAGCAGTACTTC. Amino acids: CASSPRQGAGEQYF.

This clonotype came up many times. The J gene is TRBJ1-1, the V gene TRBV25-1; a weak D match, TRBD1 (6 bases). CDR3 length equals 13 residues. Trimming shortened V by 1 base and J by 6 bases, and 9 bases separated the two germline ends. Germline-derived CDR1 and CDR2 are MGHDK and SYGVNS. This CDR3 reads CASSEWGPAEAFF. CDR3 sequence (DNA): TGTGCCAGCAGTGAATGGGGGCCGGCTGAAGCTTTCTTT. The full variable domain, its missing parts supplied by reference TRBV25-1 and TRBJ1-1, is EADIYQTPRYLVIGTGKKITLECSQTMGHDKMYWYQQDPGMELHLIHYSYGVNSTEKGDLSSESTVSRIRTEHFPLTLESARPSHTSQYLCASSEWGPAEAFFGQGTRLTVV.

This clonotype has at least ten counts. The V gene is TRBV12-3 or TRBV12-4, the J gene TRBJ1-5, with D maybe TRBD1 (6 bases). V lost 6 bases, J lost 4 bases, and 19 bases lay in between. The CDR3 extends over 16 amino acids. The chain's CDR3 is CASRESNRVGNQPQHF. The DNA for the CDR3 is TGTGCCAGCAGAGAATCAAACAGGGTGGGGAATCAGCCCCAGCATTTT.

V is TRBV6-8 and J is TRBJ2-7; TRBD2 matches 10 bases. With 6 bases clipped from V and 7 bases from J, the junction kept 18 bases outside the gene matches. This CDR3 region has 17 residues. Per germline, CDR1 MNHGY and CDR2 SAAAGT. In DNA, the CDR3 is TGTGCCAGCAGGCCTGGTCTCAAGCGGGAGGGAGTGTATGAGCAGTACTTC. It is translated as CASRPGLKREGVYEQYF.

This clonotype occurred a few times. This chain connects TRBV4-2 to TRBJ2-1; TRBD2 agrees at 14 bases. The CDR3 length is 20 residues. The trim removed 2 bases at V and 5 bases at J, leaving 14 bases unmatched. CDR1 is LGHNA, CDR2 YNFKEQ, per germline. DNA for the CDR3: TGTGCCAGCAGCCAACATCAGGGGACTAGCGGGAGTGCCCAGGACAATGAGCAGTTCTTC. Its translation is CASSQHQGTSGSAQDNEQFF.

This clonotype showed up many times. The CDR3 region is CASSPWTSGEWAETQYF. CDR3 in DNA: TGTGCCAGCAGTCCCTGGACTAGCGGGGAATGGGCGGAGACCCAGTACTTC. The chain combines TRBV13 with TRBJ2-5, with 12 bases identical to TRBD2. Germline V CDR1 and CDR2: PRHDT, FYEKMQ (reference sequence). CDR3 size: 17 residues. Trimming cost V 6 bases and J 5 bases; bases outside gene matches: 13. The full variable domain, its missing parts supplied by reference TRBV13 and TRBJ2-5, is AAGVIQSPRHLIKEKRETATLKCYPIPRHDTVYWYQQGPGQDPQFLISFYEKMQSDKGSIPDRFSAQQFSDYHSELNMSSLELGDSALYFCASSPWTSGEWAETQYFGPGTRLLVL.

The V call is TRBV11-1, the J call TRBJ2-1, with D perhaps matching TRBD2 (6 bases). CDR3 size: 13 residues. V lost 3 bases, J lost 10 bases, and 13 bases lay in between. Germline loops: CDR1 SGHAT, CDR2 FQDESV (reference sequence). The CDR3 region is CASSFGGVGEQFF. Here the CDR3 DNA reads TGTGCCAGCAGCTTCGGGGGAGTTGGAGAGCAGTTCTTC.

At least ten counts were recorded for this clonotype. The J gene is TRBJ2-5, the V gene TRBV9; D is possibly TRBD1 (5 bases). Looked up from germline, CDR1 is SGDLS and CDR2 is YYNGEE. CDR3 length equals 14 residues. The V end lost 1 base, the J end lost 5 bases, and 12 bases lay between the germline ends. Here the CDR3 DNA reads TGTGCCAGCAGCGTAAGGGGATTTGAGGAGACCCAGTACTTC. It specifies CASSVRGFEETQYF. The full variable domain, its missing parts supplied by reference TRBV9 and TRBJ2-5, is DSGVTQTPKHLITATGQRVTLRCSPRSGDLSVYWYQQSLDQGLQFLIQYYNGEERAKGNILERFSAQQFPDLHSELNLSSLELGDSALYFCASSVRGFEETQYFGPGTRLLVL.

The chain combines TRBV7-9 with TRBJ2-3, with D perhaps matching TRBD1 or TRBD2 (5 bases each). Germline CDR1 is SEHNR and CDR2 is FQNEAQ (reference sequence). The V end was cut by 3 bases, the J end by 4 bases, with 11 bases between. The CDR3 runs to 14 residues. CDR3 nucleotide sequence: TGTGCCAGCAGCTTGCGAGGGGTGGCAGATACGCAGTATTTT. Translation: CASSLRGVADTQYF.